The 19 T cell receptor beta chains reported below all come from one sample, sequenced in a study of T-cell reconstitution after alpha-beta-depleted transplantation in children. Preparing the TCRbeta library involved the use of unique molecular identifiers. TCRdb re-called the PCR reads with MiXCR, one entry per CDR3 protein. The profile shows around 410,000 distinct CDR3 sequences, 9.5% to 13% of them singletons. The source material was PBMCs from the stem cell graft donor, sampled from the stem cell graft. The receptors were gathered from a human donor who donated a stem cell graft to a child with acute myeloid leukemia.

The chain has TRBV5-1 and TRBJ2-7; D not certain. The CDR3 has 13 residues. Germline CDR1 reads SGHRS; CDR2 reads YFSETQ. Trimming removed 4 bases at V and 2 bases at J, with 10 bases between. CDR3 in amino acids: CASSPPTPYEQYV. In nucleotides, the CDR3 is TGCGCCAGCAGCCCCCCTACCCCCTACGAGCAGTACGTC.

There are many counts of this clonotype. J is TRBJ1-3 and V is TRBV12-3 or TRBV12-4, with D perhaps matching TRBD1 (5 bases). Trimming stripped 5 bases from V and 0 bases from J, with 11 bases between. The CDR3 spans 15 residues. CDR3 DNA: TGTGCCAGCAGTGCGGACACACGCTCTGGAAACACCATATATTTT. The encoded protein is CASSADTRSGNTIYF.

This clonotype was recorded at least ten times. The rearrangement links TRBV5-1 to TRBJ2-3; unclear D gene. Germline assignment: CDR1 SGHRS and CDR2 YFSETQ. Trimming shortened V by 2 bases and J by 0 bases, and 13 bases separated the two germline ends. This CDR3 has 16 amino acids. CDR3 amino acids: CASSFTDLSSTDTQYF. DNA of the CDR3: TGCGCCAGCAGCTTTACGGACCTTTCGAGCACAGATACGCAGTATTTT.

This clonotype was counted only a few times. The rearrangement uses TRBV20-1 and TRBJ1-5, with D possibly being TRBD1 (5 bases). CDR3 length equals 15 residues. Trimming removed 6 bases at V and 6 bases at J, with 21 bases between. CDR1 and CDR2 from the germline V gene are DFQATT and SNEGSKA (reference sequence). CDR3 DNA sequence: TGCAGTGCCCTAGATGGGGGGGGAACGGTTCAGCCCCAGCATTTT. The encoded protein is CSALDGGGTVQPQHF.

This rearrangement joins TRBV10-3 to TRBJ2-5; 15 nucleotides match TRBD2. V dropped 6 bases and J dropped 2; count of bases not matched to a gene: 13. The CDR3 contains 19 residues. CDR1 is ENHRY, CDR2 SYGVKD, per germline. DNA for the CDR3: TGTGCCATCAGCAGGGGACTAGCGGGAGGACTGACTTTACAAGAGACCCAGTACTTC. Translated: CAISRGLAGGLTLQETQYF.

This clonotype was recorded a few times. The rearrangement joins TRBV29-1 to TRBJ2-1; TRBD1 agrees at 10 bases. After removal of 0 bases from V and 1 base from J, the junction contained 6 bases not matched to a gene. The CDR3 sequence is 17 residues long. Germline assignment: CDR1 SQVTM and CDR2 ANQGSEA. The CDR3 loop reads CSVEEPGQGISYNEQFF. For the CDR3, the DNA is TGCAGCGTTGAAGAGCCGGGACAGGGGATTTCCTACAATGAGCAGTTCTTC.

The table lists this clonotype with a few counts. The V gene is TRBV6-5, the J gene TRBJ2-5, with D possibly being TRBD1 (6 bases). The CDR3 contains 15 residues. The germline V gene encodes CDR1 MNHEY and CDR2 SVGAGI. V lost 4 bases, J lost 2 bases, and 14 bases lay in between. CDR3 bases: TGTGCCAGCAGTTTATCGGGACACCCACAAGAGACCCAGTACTTC. Amino acids: CASSLSGHPQETQYF.

V usage is TRBV6-6 and J usage is TRBJ2-3; TRBD1 is a possible D gene (6 bases). The CDR3 has 13 residues. Germline assignment: CDR1 MNHNY and CDR2 SVGAGI (reference sequence). Deletions cut 7 bases from V and 6 bases from J, with 14 bases between. CDR3 loop: CASKPRGADTQYF. CDR3 nucleotide sequence: TGTGCCAGCAAACCCAGGGGAGCTGATACGCAGTATTTT.

J is TRBJ1-2 and V is TRBV11-1; a possible D gene is TRBD1 (5 bases). Germline assignment: CDR1 SGHAT and CDR2 FQDESV (reference sequence). The CDR3 consists of 18 residues. The V end was cut by 1 base, the J end by 5 bases, with 23 bases between. The CDR3 DNA is TGTGCCAGCAGCTTAGTAGCGAGCGAGCTTGGGGCGTCTTATGGCTACACCTTC. Amino acids: CASSLVASELGASYGYTF. Full variable domain (rest looked up from reference TRBV11-1 and TRBJ1-2): EAEVAQSPRYKITEKSQAVAFWCDPISGHATLYWYRQILGQGPELLVQFQDESVVDDSQLPKDRFSAERLKGVDSTLKIQPAELGDSAMYLCASSLVASELGASYGYTFGSGTRLTVV.

The V gene is TRBV4-1, the J gene TRBJ1-5; TRBD1 is a possible D gene (6 bases). Germline assignment: CDR1 MGHRA and CDR2 YSYEKL. CDR3 length equals 16 residues. V lost 1 base to trimming and J lost 0 bases, with 10 bases between them. CDR3 nucleotides: TGCGCCAGCAGCCAAGTAGCGGACAGTAGCAATCAGCCCCAGCATTTT. Translated: CASSQVADSSNQPQHF.

The chain carries TRBV3-1 and TRBJ1-1; TRBD1 is a possible D gene (5 bases). This CDR3 is built from 13 residues. The V end was cut by 1 base, the J end by 6 bases, with 9 bases between. CDR1 and CDR2 (germline): LGHDT, YNNKEL (reference sequence). CDR3 coding DNA: TGTGCCAGCAGCCAAGCCGGGGCCCCTGAAGCTTTCTTT. The encoded protein is CASSQAGAPEAFF.

Many counts were recorded for this clonotype. The V gene is TRBV10-3, the J gene TRBJ2-1, with 12 bases that match TRBD2. From germline, CDR1 is ENHRY and CDR2 SYGVKD. The CDR3 has 14 amino acids. V lost 10 bases to trimming and J lost 2 bases; unmatched junction nucleotides: 3. In nucleotides, the CDR3 is TGTGCCACCACTAGCGGGAGGACCTACAATGAGCAGTTCTTC. Amino acids: CATTSGRTYNEQFF.

The chain uses TRBV7-6 and TRBJ2-5; 7 bases map to TRBD2. The V gene's germline CDR1 is SGHVS and CDR2 FNYEAQ. The CDR3 is 15 amino acids. With 1 base clipped from V and 7 bases from J, the junction kept 9 bases outside the gene matches. The CDR3 protein is CASSLGGGPGGTQYF. The CDR3 coding sequence is TGTGCCAGCAGCTTAGGGGGGGGACCCGGAGGGACCCAGTACTTC.

This clonotype was detected many times. The chain couples TRBV6-1 to TRBJ2-3, with D maybe TRBD2 (7 bases). V was pared by 8 bases and J by 2 bases, with 20 bases between. CDR1 is MNHNS and CDR2 is SASEGT in the germline V gene. This CDR3 spans 16 amino acids. The CDR3: CASGQRGGGATDTQYF. The DNA for the CDR3 is TGTGCCAGCGGGCAGAGGGGTGGGGGGGCCACAGATACGCAGTATTTT.

The V gene is TRBV5-6, the J gene TRBJ1-5; 11 bases match TRBD1. The CDR3 loop spans 16 amino acids. Trimming cost V 4 bases and J 9 bases; bases outside gene matches: 12. Germline V gene sequence: CDR1 SGHDT, CDR2 YYEEEE. The CDR3 nucleotides read TGTGCCAGCAGCGTTGGGAGGGGACAGGGGGTTACGCCCCAGCATTTT. This encodes CASSVGRGQGVTPQHF.

The chain is built from TRBV20-1 and TRBJ2-1; 8 positions agree with TRBD2. The CDR3 consists of 14 residues. V dropped 4 bases and J dropped 3; count of bases not matched to a gene: 5. The germline V gene encodes CDR1 DFQATT and CDR2 SNEGSKA (reference sequence). The CDR3 region is CSAISGILYNEQFF. DNA for the CDR3: TGCAGTGCTATTAGCGGGATCCTCTACAATGAGCAGTTCTTC.

This clonotype showed up just once. V is TRBV11-2 and J is TRBJ2-7; TRBD2 might be the D (5 bases). This CDR3 comprises 11 residues. The germline V and J ends were trimmed by 5 bases and 9 bases, with 11 bases remaining between them. The germline V gene encodes CDR1 SGHAT and CDR2 FQNNGV. The CDR3, as DNA: TGTGCCAGCAGCGGAGGATCGGGGCAGTACGTC. Its translation: CASSGGSGQYV.

This chain links TRBV7-2 with TRBJ2-1, with TRBD2 matching over 8 bases. The CDR3 is 16 amino acids. The trim removed 4 bases at V and 7 bases at J, leaving 12 bases unmatched. The germline V gene has CDR1 SGHTA and CDR2 FQGNSA. The CDR3 DNA reads as TGTGCCAGCAGCTCCCCCTACCCGGGACTAGAGAATGAGCAGTTCTTC. This sequence encodes CASSSPYPGLENEQFF.

This clonotype came up a few times. CDR3 sequence reads: CASSQDNGGISEQFF. The CDR3 region has the DNA TGTGCCAGCAGCCAAGACAATGGCGGGATTTCTGAGCAGTTCTTC. J is TRBJ2-1 and V is TRBV3-1; perhaps TRBD2 as D (6 bases). Germline V gene lookup returns CDR1 LGHDT and CDR2 YNNKEL (reference sequence). The CDR3 loop spans 15 amino acids. V was clipped by 0 bases and J by 9 bases, with 15 bases between them.